The 32 T cell receptor beta chains given below trace back to one sample, sequenced in a study of cytomegalovirus exposure and HLA in healthy donors. With 60 Vbeta and 13 Jbeta primers, the PCR was carried out. Method: immunoSEQ multiplex PCR; TCRdb's copy keeps in-frame clones and lacks some. Counted here are about 70,000 clones, around 70% occurring once; the ten biggest clones make up more than 9.5%. The specimen was PBMCs. The source of these receptors is a human donor in good health.

This clone was detected only a few times. The rearrangement uses TRBV9 and TRBJ2-7; 9 bases line up with TRBD1. The CDR3 is 14 residues long. Germline values: CDR1 SGDLS, CDR2 YYNGEE. The trim removed 9 bases at V and 2 bases at J, leaving 9 bases unmatched. CDR3 nucleotides: TGTGCCATCTGCGCGGGACAGGGCCCCTACGAGCAGTACTTC. This gives the protein CAICAGQGPYEQYF.

The V and J genes are TRBV6-5 and TRBJ2-7, with D hard to call. CDR1 MNHEY and CDR2 SVGAGI come from the germline V gene. Trimming took 6 bases from V and 2 from J, leaving 8 bases between them. This CDR3 is 12 amino acids long. CDR3 region: CASRSTAYEQYF. CDR3 sequence (DNA): TGTGCCAGCAGGAGTACTGCCTACGAGCAGTACTTC.

There are a few counts of this clone. V gene TRBV15 combines with J gene TRBJ2-3; TRBD1 matches at 7 bases. Germline assignment: CDR1 LNHNV and CDR2 YYDKDF (reference sequence). The CDR3 has 16 amino acids. The V and J ends lost 4 bases and 2 bases, in that order; junction bases with no gene match: 9. The DNA of the CDR3 is TGTGCCACCAGCACTTCGTGGGACAGAGTCACAGATACGCAGTATTTT. This translates into CATSTSWDRVTDTQYF. The full variable domain, in which reference TRBV15 and TRBJ2-3 provide the parts outside the CDR3, is DAMVIQNPRYQVTQFGKPVTLSCSQTLNHNVMYWYQQKSSQAPKLLFHYYDKDFNNEADTPDNFQSRRPNTSFCFLDIRSPGLGDTAMYLCATSTSWDRVTDTQYFGPGTRLTVL.

About this clone itself: Different DNA sequences within this sample yield the same CDR3. The CDR3 loop is CASSTTGTGGSEQFF. The CDR3 DNA reads as TGTGCCAGCAGTACTACCGGGACAGGGGGCTCTGAGCAGTTCTTC. J is TRBJ2-1 and V is TRBV6-6; 12 bases are shared with TRBD1. The V gene end was trimmed by 5 bases and the J gene end by 9 bases; junction bases not matched to a gene: 8. Germline values: CDR1 MNHNY, CDR2 SVGAGI (reference sequence). The CDR3 contains 15 residues.

This sequence joins TRBV11-2 and TRBJ2-5; 7 bases agree with TRBD1. The CDR3 is 15 amino acids. From germline, CDR1 is SGHAT and CDR2 FQNNGV. The ends lost 0 bases at V and 5 bases at J; junction bases unmatched: 6. CDR3 nucleotides: TGTGCCAGCAGCTTAGACCTGACGGGACAGGAGACCCAGTACTTC. It translates to CASSLDLTGQETQYF.

The chain has TRBV9 and TRBJ2-2; weak D call: TRBD2 (5 bases). Trimming pared 0 bases from V and 2 bases from J, leaving 11 bases between. The germline V gene has CDR1 SGDLS and CDR2 YYNGEE. The CDR3 extends over 16 amino acids. This CDR3 is CASSVERDSNTGELFF. The CDR3 DNA sequence: TGTGCCAGCAGCGTAGAGAGGGATTCAAACACCGGGGAGCTGTTTTTT.

The CDR3, as DNA: TGTGCCAGCAGCCGCCGGACAGGGGGCTCCACTGAAGCTTTCTTT. Amino acids: CASSRRTGGSTEAFF. The V call is TRBV6-6, the J call TRBJ1-1; 11 bases agree with TRBD1. Germline V gene lookup returns CDR1 MNHNY and CDR2 SVGAGI (reference sequence). V trimming: 6 bases; J trimming: 4 bases; junction bases outside the gene matches: 7. This CDR3 has 15 residues.

The chain couples TRBV5-6 to TRBJ2-7; perhaps TRBD1 as D (5 bases). This CDR3 has 14 residues. Germline V gene sequence: CDR1 SGHDT, CDR2 YYEEEE. V was cut by 4 bases and J by 5 bases, with 16 bases left in between. The CDR3 nucleotides read TGTGCCAGCAGCCGGTTAAGGGGATCCGACGAGCAGTACTTC. This translates into CASSRLRGSDEQYF.

This chain uses TRBV6-4 with TRBJ1-2; D remains unclear. The germline V gene has CDR1 MRHNA and CDR2 SNTAGT. V dropped 5 bases and J dropped 8 bases, with 15 bases sitting between them. This CDR3 comprises 13 residues. The CDR3 DNA sequence: TGTGCCAGCAGTCTGGAGGAGGGTTCGGGCTACACCTTC. This sequence encodes CASSLEEGSGYTF.

The rearrangement joins TRBV9 to TRBJ1-2; 10 bases map to TRBD1. Looked up from germline, CDR1 is SGDLS and CDR2 is YYNGEE. CDR3 length: 16 amino acids. V dropped 0 bases and J dropped 3; count of bases not matched to a gene: 5. The CDR3 reads CASSVATDRGDYGYTF. CDR3 bases: TGTGCCAGCAGCGTAGCGACGGACAGGGGGGACTATGGCTACACCTTC.

This clone was seen a few times. The V gene is TRBV6-6, the J gene TRBJ2-1, with 13 nucleotides matching TRBD2. The germline CDR1 and CDR2 sequences are MNHNY and SVGAGI (reference sequence). V lost 6 bases and J lost 14; bases outside the gene matches: 1. The CDR3 runs to 11 residues. The CDR3 region has the DNA TGTGCCAGCAGCGGACTAGCGGGAGAGTTCTTC. This gives the protein CASSGLAGEFF.

This chain joins TRBV6-1 and TRBJ1-2; TRBD1 matches at 8 bases. Germline values: CDR1 MNHNS, CDR2 SASEGT. The CDR3 is made up of 13 amino acids. Trimming removed 6 bases from V and 8 bases from J; junction bases left unmatched: 8. The CDR3 DNA follows: TGTGCCAGCAGCCTAGACAGGGGATGGGGCTACACCTTC. Its translation is CASSLDRGWGYTF.

V gene TRBV14 combines with J gene TRBJ2-7, with D maybe TRBD2 (5 bases). The CDR3 length is 14 residues. Germline lookup yields CDR1 SGHDN and CDR2 FVKESK. V was clipped by 4 bases and J by 4 bases, with 14 bases between them. CDR3 sequence: CASSPPGLGYEQYF. The CDR3 coding sequence is TGTGCCAGCAGCCCCCCTGGACTCGGTTACGAGCAGTACTTC. Full variable domain (remainder filled in from reference TRBV14 and TRBJ2-7): EAGVTQFPSHSVIEKGQTVTLRCDPISGHDNLYWYRRVMGKEIKFLLHFVKESKQDESGMPNNRFLAERTGGTYSTLKVQPAELEDSGVYFCASSPPGLGYEQYFGPGTRLTVT.

V and J are TRBV9 and TRBJ1-5, with D possibly TRBD1 on 5 matching bases. V gave up 0 bases and J gave up 6 bases, with 13 bases separating them. CDR3 length: 15 amino acids. Germline-derived CDR1 and CDR2 are SGDLS and YYNGEE. For the CDR3, the DNA is TGTGCCAGCAGCGTAGGAGGGGAGGCGGGTCAGCCCCAGCATTTT. It translates to CASSVGGEAGQPQHF.

This chain connects TRBV30 to TRBJ2-1; 8 positions match TRBD2. Trimming took 4 bases from V and 8 from J; bases not matched to a gene: 10. Germline assignment: CDR1 GTSNPN and CDR2 SVGIG (reference sequence). The CDR3 consists of 14 residues. CDR3 coding DNA: TGTGCCTGGACATTAGGTAGCGGGATCGATGAGCAGTTCTTC. Translation gives CAWTLGSGIDEQFF.

This chain connects TRBV29-1 to TRBJ2-1; 15 nucleotides line up with TRBD2. V shed 6 bases, J shed 7 bases, and the junction held 1 base outside the gene matches. Germline V gene sequence: CDR1 SQVTM, CDR2 ANQGSEA. The CDR3 has 13 residues. This CDR3 is CSVGLAGGNEQFF. DNA for the CDR3: TGCAGCGTCGGACTAGCGGGAGGGAATGAGCAGTTCTTC.

This sequence joins TRBV6-6 and TRBJ2-5; 12 nucleotides agree with TRBD2. Per germline, CDR1 MNHNY and CDR2 SVGAGI (reference sequence). The CDR3 contains 14 residues. J was trimmed by 5 bases and V by 4 bases; bases with no gene match: 2. CDR3 DNA: TGTGCCAGCAGTTCTAGCGGGAGGGAGGAGACCCAGTACTTC. It specifies CASSSSGREETQYF.

The chain couples TRBV15 to TRBJ2-1; D is ambiguous. The CDR3 runs to 13 residues. V lost 3 bases and J lost 5, with 8 bases in between. CDR1 is LNHNV, CDR2 YYDKDF, per germline (reference sequence). The CDR3 reads CATSRGFNNEQFF. The CDR3 DNA is TGTGCCACCAGCAGGGGCTTCAACAATGAGCAGTTCTTC.

This chain connects TRBV7-9 to TRBJ2-2; 9 bases are shared with TRBD1. V trimming: 3 bases; J trimming: 3 bases; junction bases outside the gene matches: 14. CDR1 is SEHNR and CDR2 is FQNEAQ in the germline V gene (reference sequence). The CDR3 extends over 19 amino acids. This CDR3 is CASSFLHWDRETYTGELFF. The CDR3 DNA follows: TGTGCCAGCAGCTTCTTACACTGGGACAGGGAAACTTACACCGGGGAGCTGTTTTTT. The full variable domain, completed using reference TRBV7-9 and TRBJ2-2, is DTGVSQNPRHKITKRGQNVTFRCDPISEHNRLYWYRQTLGQGPEFLTYFQNEAQLEKSRLLSDRFSAERPKGSFSTLEIQRTEQGDSAMYLCASSFLHWDRETYTGELFFGEGSRLTVL.

The chain has TRBV28 and TRBJ1-1, with D unclear. CDR1 and CDR2 (germline): MDHEN, SYDVKM. The CDR3 runs 12 residues. Trimming removed 6 bases from V and 4 bases from J, with 9 bases in between. The CDR3 DNA sequence: TGTGCCAGCAGGACAAGATCCACTGAAGCTTTCTTT. Translated: CASRTRSTEAFF.

The chain is built from TRBV6-5 and TRBJ2-2; TRBD1 agrees at 8 bases. Germline V gene lookup returns CDR1 MNHEY and CDR2 SVGAGI. CDR3 length equals 16 residues. V lost 4 bases and J lost 7; bases outside the gene matches: 11. CDR3 sequence: CASSFKDRVDNGELFF. In nucleotides, the CDR3 is TGTGCCAGCAGTTTCAAGGACAGGGTGGATAACGGGGAGCTGTTTTTT.

The V gene is TRBV5-1, the J gene TRBJ2-2; D gene uncertain. The germline gives CDR1 SGHRS, CDR2 YFSETQ. The CDR3 consists of 14 residues. Trimming took off 4 bases at V and 3 bases at J, with 10 bases between the two ends. CDR3 DNA sequence: TGCGCCAGCAGCCCAGGTCCGGACACCGGGGAGCTGTTTTTT. Translated: CASSPGPDTGELFF.

This sequence joins TRBV5-5 and TRBJ2-2, with a possible D match to TRBD2 (5 bases). CDR1 is SGHKS, CDR2 YYEKEE, per germline (reference sequence). Trimming shortened V by 4 bases and J by 7 bases, and 14 bases separated the two germline ends. This CDR3 is built from 14 residues. The CDR3 loop reads CASSITSTGGELFF. CDR3 coding DNA: TGTGCCAGCAGCATAACTAGTACCGGCGGGGAGCTGTTTTTT. Complete variable domain (other parts from reference TRBV5-5 and TRBJ2-2): DAGVTQSPTHLIKTRGQQVTLRCSPISGHKSVSWYQQVLGQGPQFIFQYYEKEERGRGNFPDRFSARQFPNYSSELNVNALLLGDSALYLCASSITSTGGELFFGEGSRLTVL.

This chain connects TRBV12-5 to TRBJ2-7; 8 nucleotides line up with TRBD1. The length of the CDR3 is 15 residues. Germline CDR1 LGHNT, CDR2 FRNRAP. V trimming: 4 bases; J trimming: 7 bases; junction bases outside the gene matches: 12. The CDR3 protein is CASGSPGGGMWEQYF. CDR3 DNA sequence: TGTGCTAGTGGTTCTCCAGGGGGCGGTATGTGGGAGCAGTACTTC.

The chain is built from TRBV5-1 and TRBJ1-2; 7 bases are shared with TRBD1. Germline trimming cut 0 bases from V and 3 bases from J; bases unmatched to any gene: 5. The CDR3 spans 15 residues. Germline CDR1 and CDR2: SGHRS and YFSETQ. The CDR3 DNA sequence: TGCGCCAGCAGCTTGGAGGCAGGGGGGTACTATGGCTACACCTTC. Its protein product is CASSLEAGGYYGYTF. Drawing the rest from reference TRBV5-1 and TRBJ1-2, the complete variable domain is KAGVTQTPRYLIKTRGQQVTLSCSPISGHRSVSWYQQTPGQGLQFLFEYFSETQRNKGNFPGRFSGRQFSNSRSEMNVSTLELGDSALYLCASSLEAGGYYGYTFGSGTRLTVV.

The gene calls are TRBV27 and TRBJ2-1, with 7 bases identical to TRBD2. This CDR3 spans 15 amino acids. The ends lost 2 bases at V and 8 bases at J; junction bases unmatched: 9. Germline V lookup: CDR1 MNHEY, CDR2 SMNVEV (reference sequence). CDR3: CASSLVIAGAHEQFF. In DNA form, the CDR3 reads TGTGCCAGCAGTTTAGTAATCGCGGGAGCCCATGAGCAGTTCTTC.

This clone was found a few times. The chain has TRBV25-1 and TRBJ1-1; a possible D gene is TRBD1 (5 bases). This CDR3 has 14 amino acids. Trimming took 7 bases from V and 5 from J, leaving 17 bases between them. Germline assignment: CDR1 MGHDK and CDR2 SYGVNS. DNA for the CDR3: TGTGCCAGCACCCCTAAAGGGGTGGGGACTGAAGCTTTCTTT. Amino acid sequence: CASTPKGVGTEAFF.

J is TRBJ1-2 and V is TRBV9; no definite D call. V lost 0 bases, J lost 8 bases, and 8 bases lay in between. The V gene's germline CDR1 is SGDLS and CDR2 YYNGEE. This CDR3 comprises 12 residues. In DNA, the CDR3 is TGTGCCAGCAGCGTAGGGGGAGCGGGCTACACCTTC. Protein: CASSVGGAGYTF.

This rearrangement joins TRBV9 to TRBJ2-7, with 12 bases lining up with TRBD2. This CDR3 has 15 amino acids. Germline loops: CDR1 SGDLS, CDR2 YYNGEE. J gave up 5 bases and V 4 bases, and 7 bases lay outside the gene matches. The CDR3 bases are TGTGCCAGCAGCATTCGACTAGCGGGAGAACACGAGCAGTACTTC. It specifies CASSIRLAGEHEQYF.

As to this clone: Relative to the germline gene, one junction end is altered; a read error may explain this. V is TRBV7-2 and J is TRBJ2-7; TRBD2 might be the D (5 bases). Germline-derived CDR1 and CDR2 are SGHTA and FQGNSA. This CDR3 contains 17 residues. The CDR3 loop is CASSLVSSVSYAYERYF. Written as DNA, the CDR3 is TGTGCCAGCAGCTTAGTGAGTAGCGTCAGCTACGCCTACGAGCGGTACTTC.

The genes are TRBV19 and TRBJ2-1; D possibly corresponds to TRBD1 (6 bases). V was pared by 4 bases and J by 7 bases, with 17 bases between. Germline-derived CDR1 and CDR2 are LNHDA and SQIVND (reference sequence). This CDR3 has 15 amino acids. This chain's CDR3 is CASSNLQGVWNEQFF. DNA of the CDR3: TGTGCCAGTAGTAATCTACAGGGAGTTTGGAATGAGCAGTTCTTC.

V usage is TRBV9 and J usage is TRBJ2-2, with D possibly matching TRBD2 (5 bases). The CDR3 runs to 20 residues. CDR1 is SGDLS, CDR2 YYNGEE, per germline. Trimming stripped 3 bases from V and 1 base from J, with 25 bases between. CDR3 region: CASSAQSPRADLVNTGELFF. The CDR3 DNA is TGTGCCAGCAGCGCCCAAAGCCCGAGGGCCGACTTGGTGAACACCGGGGAGCTGTTTTTT.